The 18 T cell receptor beta chains given below trace back to one sample, sequenced in a study of blood T cell repertoires in COVID-19. Data came from immunoSEQ multiplex PCR; TCRdb stores just in-frame clones and leaves some out. The repertoire holds some 300,000 clones, with approximately 90% as singletons. Sequences were obtained from PBMCs or T cells enriched from blood (not recorded which). The receptors shown here come from a woman in her sixties in a cohort exposed to, infected with or recovered from COVID-19 (not recorded which).

The J gene is TRBJ2-3, the V gene TRBV19; 8 bases agree with TRBD2. V dropped 0 bases and J dropped 4; count of bases not matched to a gene: 6. Germline V gene sequence: CDR1 LNHDA, CDR2 SQIVND (reference sequence). The length of the CDR3 is 16 residues. The CDR3 DNA reads as TGTGCCAGTAGTATAGATTCTAGCGGGCCCGCAGATACGCAGTATTTT. This gives the protein CASSIDSSGPADTQYF.

The V call is TRBV19, the J call TRBJ1-5, with a possible D match to TRBD1 (6 bases). Trimming took 4 bases from V and 1 from J, leaving 8 bases between them. The CDR3 spans 14 residues. From germline, CDR1 is LNHDA and CDR2 SQIVND (reference sequence). CDR3 sequence (DNA): TGTGCCAGTAGTACTACAGGGAGCAATCAGCCCCAGCATTTT. This encodes CASSTTGSNQPQHF.

In DNA, the CDR3 is TGTGCCAGCAGCGCAAAAAGCGGGGCAATCTATGGCTACACCTTC. This encodes CASSAKSGAIYGYTF. This chain joins TRBV7-3 and TRBJ1-2; weak D call: TRBD1 (5 bases). V was pared by 5 bases and J by 4 bases, with 17 bases between. The germline V gene encodes CDR1 SGHTA and CDR2 FQGTGA. This CDR3 contains 15 residues. Combining the CDR3 with reference TRBV7-3 and TRBJ1-2 gives the whole variable domain GAGVSQTPSNKVTEKGKYVELRCDPISGHTALYWYRQSLGQGPEFLIYFQGTGAADDSGLPNDRFFAVRPEGSVSTLKIQRTERGDSAVYLCASSAKSGAIYGYTFGSGTRLTVV.

This chain joins TRBV7-9 and TRBJ2-1, with TRBD2 matching over 16 bases. The CDR3 spans 14 residues. V gave up 5 bases and J gave up 10 bases; unmatched junction bases: 2. Looked up from germline, CDR1 is SEHNR and CDR2 is FQNEAQ (reference sequence). In DNA form, the CDR3 reads TGTGCCAGCAGCCAGGGACTAGCGGGAGGGGAGCAGTTCTTC. Translation: CASSQGLAGGEQFF. Filled out from reference TRBV7-9 and TRBJ2-1, the complete variable domain reads DTGVSQNPRHKITKRGQNVTFRCDPISEHNRLYWYRQTLGQGPEFLTYFQNEAQLEKSRLLSDRFSAERPKGSFSTLEIQRTEQGDSAMYLCASSQGLAGGEQFFGPGTRLTVL.

This clone appeared a single time. This chain joins TRBV12-2 and TRBJ2-7; TRBD1 is taken as the D call from the table, unchecked against the DNA. TRBV12-2 is a known pseudogene. The CDR3 totals 14 residues. CDR3 nucleotide sequence: TGTGCAAGTCGCACCCGGACAGGGGAGTACGAGCAGTACTTC. Translating it yields CASRTRTGEYEQYF.

The V call is TRBV4-1, the J call TRBJ2-7; 9 bases align to TRBD2. In germline, CDR1 is MGHRA, CDR2 YSYEKL. The CDR3 extends over 15 amino acids. V was clipped by 1 base and J by 2 bases; unmatched bases: 3. In DNA form, the CDR3 reads TGCGCCAGCAGCCAAGCTCTAGCGGGAACCTACGAGCAGTACTTC. As protein: CASSQALAGTYEQYF.

The V and J genes are TRBV6-4 and TRBJ2-1; TRBD2 matches 12 bases. CDR1 and CDR2 (germline): MRHNA, SNTAGT. V shed 5 bases and J 10 bases; nucleotides not matched to a gene: 9. The CDR3 extends over 15 amino acids. CDR3 DNA: TGTGCCAGCAGTTTAGGACTAGCGGGACAGGGCGAGCAGTTCTTC. Translation gives CASSLGLAGQGEQFF.

V is TRBV28 and J is TRBJ1-4, with no clear D. This CDR3 comprises 14 residues. Looked up from germline, CDR1 is MDHEN and CDR2 is SYDVKM. Deletions cut 2 bases from V and 8 bases from J, with 12 bases between. The DNA for the CDR3 is TGTGCCAGCAGTTTACCCTCCCGAGCCGAAAAACTGTTTTTT. This sequence encodes CASSLPSRAEKLFF.

This sequence joins TRBV10-3 and TRBJ1-6, with D possibly TRBD1 on 6 matching bases. Germline CDR1 and CDR2: ENHRY and SYGVKD. V gave up 3 bases and J gave up 9 bases, with 18 bases separating them. This CDR3 has 16 amino acids. CDR3 in DNA: TGTGCCATCAGTGACCGACAGGTCTCGGATAGTTCACCCCTCCACTTT. The encoded protein is CAISDRQVSDSSPLHF.

The chain joins TRBV6-5 to TRBJ2-7; D is unresolved. The V gene's germline CDR1 is MNHEY and CDR2 SVGAGI. The CDR3 is 13 residues long. Trimming stripped 2 bases from V and 1 base from J, with 6 bases between. CDR3: CASSYVESYEQYF. The CDR3 bases are TGTGCCAGCAGTTACGTGGAGTCCTACGAGCAGTACTTC.

CDR3 loop: CASSGLAYNEQFF. The CDR3 bases are TGTGCCAGCAGTGGACTAGCCTACAATGAGCAGTTCTTC. This chain joins TRBV2 and TRBJ2-1, with D perhaps TRBD2 (6 bases). The CDR3 has 13 amino acids. From germline, CDR1 is SNHLY and CDR2 FYNNEI. The germline V and J ends were trimmed by 4 bases and 2 bases, with 6 bases remaining between them. The full variable domain, in which reference TRBV2 and TRBJ2-1 provide the parts outside the CDR3, is EPEVTQTPSHQVTQMGQEVILRCVPISNHLYFYWYRQILGQKVEFLVSFYNNEISEKSEIFDDQFSVERPDGSNFTLKIRSTKLEDSAMYFCASSGLAYNEQFFGPGTRLTVL.

This clone was detected only once. The J gene is TRBJ2-7, the V gene TRBV28; no clear D. The germline CDR1 and CDR2 sequences are MDHEN and SYDVKM. V was shortened by 4 bases and J by 5 bases, with 15 bases between the two germline ends. The CDR3 contains 14 residues. The CDR3 nucleotides read TGTGCCAGCAGTTCTTCCGAGATTACCCACGAGCAGTACTTC. Encoded protein: CASSSSEITHEQYF.

V is TRBV2 and J is TRBJ1-2, with 8 bases fitting TRBD1. The germline CDR1 and CDR2 sequences are SNHLY and FYNNEI. V was pared by 3 bases and J by 7 bases, with 4 bases of the junction left unmatched. The length of the CDR3 is 13 residues. DNA for the CDR3: TGTGCCAGCAGTGACAGGGGGCTTGGTGGCTACACCTTC. Translating it yields CASSDRGLGGYTF.

The chain recombines TRBV5-1 with TRBJ1-2; D not certain. Trimming took 4 bases from V and 8 from J, leaving 15 bases between them. Germline CDR1 reads SGHRS; CDR2 reads YFSETQ. CDR3 length equals 13 residues. As DNA, the CDR3 is TGCGCCAGCAGCGCAACCTCTATGAGCGGCTACACCTTC. This encodes CASSATSMSGYTF.

V usage is TRBV11-3 and J usage is TRBJ2-7; perhaps TRBD1 as D (5 bases). Trimming took 2 bases from V and 1 from J, leaving 9 bases between them. This CDR3 is 14 amino acids long. Germline lookup yields CDR1 SGHNT and CDR2 YENEEA. In DNA, the CDR3 is TGTGCCAGCAGCTTAACAGGCGGATCCTACGAGCAGTACTTC. This encodes CASSLTGGSYEQYF.

This chain connects TRBV2 to TRBJ1-2, with 8 bases that match TRBD1. The CDR3 totals 14 residues. Germline CDR1 reads SNHLY; CDR2 reads FYNNEI. V gave up 7 bases and J gave up 4 bases; unmatched junction bases: 8. CDR3 sequence: CASTLTGGTYGYTF. The DNA of the CDR3 is TGTGCCAGCACCTTAACAGGGGGGACCTATGGCTACACCTTC.

The chain uses TRBV7-9 and TRBJ2-5; 8 nucleotides line up with TRBD1. Germline lookup yields CDR1 SEHNR and CDR2 FQNEAQ (reference sequence). The CDR3 contains 14 residues. V trimming: 5 bases; J trimming: 5 bases; junction bases outside the gene matches: 7. CDR3 sequence reads: CASSTTGDFETQYF. The CDR3 DNA is TGTGCCAGCAGCACGACAGGGGATTTCGAGACCCAGTACTTC.

The chain couples TRBV28 to TRBJ1-2; D possibly corresponds to TRBD1 (5 bases). The germline V gene encodes CDR1 MDHEN and CDR2 SYDVKM. Deletions cut 5 bases from V and 0 bases from J, with 10 bases between. This CDR3 contains 14 residues. CDR3 loop: CASSPGHTNYGYTF. The CDR3 bases are TGTGCCAGCAGTCCAGGACATACTAACTATGGCTACACCTTC.